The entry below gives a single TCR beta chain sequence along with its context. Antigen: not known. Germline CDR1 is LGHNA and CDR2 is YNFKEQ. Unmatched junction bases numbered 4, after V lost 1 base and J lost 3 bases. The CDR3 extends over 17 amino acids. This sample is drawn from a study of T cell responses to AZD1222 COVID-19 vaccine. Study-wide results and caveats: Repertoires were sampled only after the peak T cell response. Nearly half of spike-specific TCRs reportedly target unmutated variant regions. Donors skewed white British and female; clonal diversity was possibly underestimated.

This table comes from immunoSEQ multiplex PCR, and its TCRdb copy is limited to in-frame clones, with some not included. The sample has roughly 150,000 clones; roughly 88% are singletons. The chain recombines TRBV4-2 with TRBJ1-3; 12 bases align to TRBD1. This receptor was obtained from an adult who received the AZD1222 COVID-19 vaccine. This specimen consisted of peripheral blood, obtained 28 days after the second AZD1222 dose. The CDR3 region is CASSQGGQGARGNTIYF. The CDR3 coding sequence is TGTGCCAGCAGCCAAGGGGGACAGGGGGCGCGTGGAAACACCATATATTTT.